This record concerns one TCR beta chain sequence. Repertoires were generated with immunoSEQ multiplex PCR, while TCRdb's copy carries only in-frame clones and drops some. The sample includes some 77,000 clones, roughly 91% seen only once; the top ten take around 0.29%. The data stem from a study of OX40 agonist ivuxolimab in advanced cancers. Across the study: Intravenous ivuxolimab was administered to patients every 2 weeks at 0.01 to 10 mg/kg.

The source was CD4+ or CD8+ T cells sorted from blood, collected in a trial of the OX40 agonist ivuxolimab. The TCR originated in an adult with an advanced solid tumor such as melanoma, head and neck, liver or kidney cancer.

CDR3 protein: CASSFVYGGGVETQYF. The CDR3 DNA reads TGTGCCAGCAGCTTTGTGTATGGCGGGGGGGTTGAGACCCAGTACTTC. V is TRBV7-2 and J is TRBJ2-5; 9 bases fit TRBD2. The germline V gene encodes CDR1 SGHTA and CDR2 FQGNSA. J was trimmed by 5 bases and V by 3 bases; bases with no gene match: 10. The CDR3 extends over 16 amino acids.